These 17 T cell receptor beta chains were all obtained from the same sample, sequenced in a study of blood T cell repertoires in COVID-19. Clones were read by immunoSEQ multiplex PCR, and TCRdb kept only the in-frame ones, dropping some. The sample holds 100,000 to 150,000 clones, roughly 85% seen once. Sequencing input: peripheral blood. The receptors stem from a woman of 80 years or more with acute or convalescent COVID-19.

The J gene is TRBJ1-2, the V gene TRBV6-5, with D uncertain. In germline, CDR1 is MNHEY, CDR2 SVGAGI. The CDR3 runs to 15 residues. V lost 5 bases to trimming and J lost 3 bases, with 16 bases between them. The CDR3 loop is CASSLGLNSYYGYTF. DNA of the CDR3: TGTGCCAGCAGTCTTGGACTTAACTCTTACTATGGCTACACCTTC.

V usage is TRBV7-3 and J usage is TRBJ2-7; 10 bases are a match to TRBD1. Germline CDR1 reads SGHTA; CDR2 reads FQGTGA. The CDR3 length is 14 residues. J gave up 4 bases and V 2 bases, and 2 bases lay outside the gene matches. CDR3 sequence: CASSLDRGPYEQYF. CDR3 coding DNA: TGTGCCAGCAGCTTAGACAGGGGGCCTTACGAGCAGTACTTC.

This clone showed up just once. The chain recombines TRBV3-1 (or the pseudogene TRBV3-2) with TRBJ1-2; D call uncertain. Germline CDR1 reads LGHDT; CDR2 reads YNNKEL (reference sequence). Deletions cut 1 base from V and 2 bases from J, with 14 bases between. The CDR3 contains 16 residues. The CDR3 sequence: CASSQAGVGRNYGYTF. CDR3 bases: TGTGCCAGCAGCCAAGCCGGGGTCGGCAGAAACTATGGCTACACCTTC.

This clone is a singleton in its sample. The CDR3 bases are TGTGCCAGCAGCCAAGATAACAGGGTAGAAAAACTGTTTTTT. Translating it yields CASSQDNRVEKLFF. This chain links TRBV4-2 with TRBJ1-4, with a possible D match to TRBD1 (6 bases). Germline assignment: CDR1 LGHNA and CDR2 YNFKEQ. Trimming left V 0 bases short and J 8 bases short, with 10 bases between. The CDR3 spans 14 residues.

This clone was found once. V gene TRBV7-8 combines with J gene TRBJ1-4, with 7 bases that match TRBD1. There are 13 residues in the CDR3. J lost 4 bases, V lost 7 bases, and 3 bases had no gene match. Germline V gives CDR1 SGHVS, CDR2 FQNEAQ. The CDR3 loop is CASTAGGNEKLFF. The DNA of the CDR3 is TGTGCCAGCACGGCAGGGGGTAATGAAAAACTGTTTTTT.

This sequence joins TRBV10-3 and TRBJ2-5, with D maybe TRBD1 (6 bases). CDR3 length: 14 amino acids. Trimming removed 11 bases at V and 0 bases at J, with 16 bases between. CDR1 ENHRY and CDR2 SYGVKD come from the germline V gene. CDR3 DNA sequence: TGTGCCTTAAAAGCCGGACAGTACCAAGAGACCCAGTACTTC. It translates to CALKAGQYQETQYF.

The genes are TRBV4-2 and TRBJ1-2, with D possibly TRBD1 on 6 matching bases. The germline V and J ends were trimmed by 0 bases and 8 bases, with 19 bases remaining between them. Germline CDR1 LGHNA, CDR2 YNFKEQ. This CDR3 spans 16 amino acids. This CDR3 reads CASSQDQLGGAKGYTF. CDR3 DNA sequence: TGTGCCAGCAGCCAAGATCAGTTGGGGGGGGCAAAGGGCTACACCTTC.

The chain is built from TRBV7-2 and TRBJ1-4; D gene unclear. From germline, CDR1 is SGHTA and CDR2 FQGNSA. Between the trimmed V and J ends, which lost 3 bases and 2 bases, there was a span of 13 bases. This CDR3 is 16 amino acids long. The CDR3 nucleotides read TGTGCCAGCAGCTTTATAGGAGGGATGACTAATGAAAAACTGTTTTTT. Its translation is CASSFIGGMTNEKLFF.

This rearrangement joins TRBV5-1 to TRBJ2-1; TRBD2 agrees at 7 bases. The V and J ends lost 4 bases and 6 bases, in that order; junction bases with no gene match: 13. The CDR3 is made up of 16 amino acids. The germline V gene has CDR1 SGHRS and CDR2 YFSETQ. Here the CDR3 DNA reads TGCGCCAGCAGCCCGCGCGGGGGACCCCAAGGCAATGAGCAGTTCTTC. Encoded protein: CASSPRGGPQGNEQFF.

The rearrangement uses TRBV7-9 and TRBJ2-6; D is undetermined. V lost 6 bases, J lost 2 bases, and 11 bases lay in between. The CDR3 consists of 15 residues. Germline CDR1 and CDR2: SEHNR and FQNEAQ (reference sequence). The CDR3 DNA follows: TGTGCCAGCAGTCAACGACGGGCTGGGGCCAACGTCCTGACTTTC. The encoded protein is CASSQRRAGANVLTF.

The rearrangement links TRBV7-2 to TRBJ1-2; D ambiguous. V lost 5 bases, J lost 9 bases, and 16 bases lay in between. In germline, CDR1 is SGHTA, CDR2 FQGNSA. The CDR3 spans 13 residues. In DNA, the CDR3 is TGTGCCAGCAGCGTAGAACGACTACAAAGCTACACCTTC. It codes for CASSVERLQSYTF.

This chain links TRBV19 with TRBJ1-5; D gene ambiguous. This CDR3 region has 15 residues. Trimming removed 3 bases at V and 6 bases at J, with 15 bases between. From germline, CDR1 is LNHDA and CDR2 SQIVND (reference sequence). The CDR3 DNA follows: TGTGCCAGTAGTATCATCTGGGAACGGGGTCAGCCCCAGCATTTT. Translation gives CASSIIWERGQPQHF.

The chain links TRBV18 to TRBJ2-1, with TRBD2 matching over 8 bases. The CDR3 loop spans 15 amino acids. V trimming: 2 bases; J trimming: 5 bases; junction bases outside the gene matches: 5. Germline V gene data show CDR1 as KGHSH and CDR2 as LQKENI. The CDR3 protein is CASSPGIAGNNEQFF. In DNA, the CDR3 is TGTGCCAGCTCACCAGGGATAGCGGGGAACAATGAGCAGTTCTTC.

The rearrangement uses TRBV7-2 and TRBJ2-1, with TRBD1 as a possible D gene (6 bases). The CDR3 loop spans 14 amino acids. Germline-derived CDR1 and CDR2 are SGHTA and FQGNSA. Trimming removed 7 bases at V and 3 bases at J, with 13 bases between. This CDR3 is CASTPHRDYNEQFF. CDR3 DNA sequence: TGTGCCAGCACACCACACAGGGACTACAATGAGCAGTTCTTC.

This rearrangement joins TRBV12-3 or TRBV12-4 to TRBJ1-2; possibly TRBD1 for D (5 bases). The CDR3 spans 13 residues. Trimming took off 6 bases at V and 3 bases at J, with 11 bases between the two ends. CDR3 in DNA: TGTGCCAGCAGAAAGTGGGGGGACTATGGCTACACCTTC. This translates into CASRKWGDYGYTF.

The rearrangement links TRBV4-3 to TRBJ2-3; 11 nucleotides line up with TRBD2. V lost 1 base to trimming and J lost 3 bases; unmatched junction nucleotides: 9. CDR1 is LGHNA and CDR2 is YSLEER in the germline V gene. This CDR3 has 18 residues. The CDR3 here is CASSQVSGGAHSTDTQYF. The CDR3 DNA follows: TGCGCCAGCAGCCAAGTTAGCGGGGGGGCCCATTCGACAGATACGCAGTATTTT.

In the case of this clone: A much more abundant neighbour one base away suggests this may be a read error. The J gene is TRBJ1-1, the V gene TRBV2, with D perhaps matching TRBD1 (6 bases). Germline V CDR1 and CDR2: SNHLY, FYNNEI. This CDR3 spans 14 amino acids. Trimming left V 6 bases short and J 1 base short, with 12 bases between. The CDR3, as DNA: TGTGCCAGCAGCTCGGGACAAGGGAACACTGAAGCTTTCTTT. It yields the protein CASSSGQGNTEAFF.